Below are 23 T cell receptor beta chains sequenced from a single sample in a study of blood T cell repertoires in COVID-19. The table came from immunoSEQ multiplex PCR; TCRdb's copy has only in-frame clones and leaves some out. This sample yields about half a million clones, of which approximately 85% are seen a single time; under 4% belongs to the top ten. Source material: peripheral blood. These receptors all stem from a human donor in a cohort sampled during active COVID-19.

The DNA of the CDR3 is TGTGCCAGCAGCGTTACAGGGAGCTCCTACAATGAGCAGTTCTTC. This codes for CASSVTGSSYNEQFF. The chain recombines TRBV6-5 with TRBJ2-1, with TRBD1 as a possible D gene (6 bases). The V and J ends lost 6 bases and 0 bases respectively, with 12 bases between them. The CDR3 covers 15 residues. Germline V gene data show CDR1 as MNHEY and CDR2 as SVGAGI.

This chain links TRBV5-6 with TRBJ2-7; TRBD1 agrees at 12 bases. V lost 4 bases to trimming and J lost 4 bases; unmatched junction nucleotides: 6. Germline V CDR1 and CDR2: SGHDT, YYEEEE. The CDR3 is 15 amino acids. The CDR3 nucleotides read TGTGCCAGCAGCCCCGGGACAGGGGGCTTATACGAGCAGTACTTC. Protein sequence: CASSPGTGGLYEQYF.

This clone was recorded once. The V call is TRBV18, the J call TRBJ2-5; 8 bases match TRBD2. CDR1 is KGHSH and CDR2 is LQKENI in the germline V gene. The CDR3 runs to 16 residues. With 3 bases clipped from V and 1 base from J, the junction kept 7 bases outside the gene matches. The CDR3 here is CASSPRGGPIQETQYF. The DNA for the CDR3 is TGTGCCAGCTCACCCCGGGGGGGGCCGATCCAAGAGACCCAGTACTTC.

This clone was seen more than once but under ten times. CDR3 sequence: CATERGLAGTGELFF. CDR3 coding DNA: TGTGCCACCGAGCGGGGCCTAGCGGGGACCGGGGAGCTGTTTTTT. This chain connects TRBV15 to TRBJ2-2, with TRBD2 identical over 9 bases. With 8 bases clipped from V and 5 bases from J, the junction kept 9 bases outside the gene matches. The CDR3 contains 15 residues. The germline gives CDR1 LNHNV, CDR2 YYDKDF (reference sequence).

To note about this clone: This sample also contains other DNA sequences that code for the same CDR3. The chain combines TRBV9 with TRBJ2-2; TRBD2 agrees at 10 bases. Germline lookup yields CDR1 SGDLS and CDR2 YYNGEE. Unmatched junction bases numbered 4, after V lost 4 bases and J lost 1 base. The CDR3 spans 16 residues. The CDR3 region is CASSPRTSGNTGELFF. In nucleotides, the CDR3 is TGTGCCAGCAGCCCCCGGACTAGCGGGAACACCGGGGAGCTGTTTTTT. The full variable domain, its missing parts supplied by reference TRBV9 and TRBJ2-2, is DSGVTQTPKHLITATGQRVTLRCSPRSGDLSVYWYQQSLDQGLQFLIQYYNGEERAKGNILERFSAQQFPDLHSELNLSSLELGDSALYFCASSPRTSGNTGELFFGEGSRLTVL.

This clone has more than one count but fewer than ten. V usage is TRBV19 and J usage is TRBJ1-1; D unclear. CDR3 size: 14 residues. In germline, CDR1 is LNHDA, CDR2 SQIVND (reference sequence). The V and J ends lost 3 bases and 2 bases respectively, with 10 bases between them. The CDR3 DNA follows: TGTGCCAGTAGTATCCCCGGGATCAACACTGAAGCTTTCTTT. Its protein product is CASSIPGINTEAFF.

The chain employs TRBV5-6 and TRBJ2-2; a possible D gene is TRBD2 (5 bases). Germline V gene lookup returns CDR1 SGHDT and CDR2 YYEEEE. V was trimmed by 1 base and J by 4 bases, leaving 11 bases between them. CDR3 length: 15 residues. CDR3 in DNA: TGTGCCAGCAGCTTGCCCCAACGGGGCACCGGGGAGCTGTTTTTT. Protein product: CASSLPQRGTGELFF.

The CDR3 DNA is TGTGCCACCAGTGGTCCCGGACTAGCGGGAGGAGGCGAGACCCAGTACTTC. It encodes CATSGPGLAGGGETQYF. This sequence joins TRBV24-1 and TRBJ2-5, with TRBD2 matching over 14 bases. The CDR3 is made up of 17 amino acids. The ends lost 5 bases at V and 5 bases at J; junction bases unmatched: 9. CDR1 is KGHDR and CDR2 is SFDVKD in the germline V gene.

For this clone: One base away lies a much larger clone, so this may be a sequencing read error. Other nucleotide sequences from this sample produce the same CDR3. The chain recombines TRBV7-2 with TRBJ1-1; D not resolved. V was trimmed by 1 base and J by 1 base, leaving 4 bases between them. This CDR3 region has 13 residues. Germline loops: CDR1 SGHTA, CDR2 FQGNSA. The CDR3 bases are TGTGCCAGCAGCTTAGGGGCGAACACTGAAGCTTTCTTT. Amino acids: CASSLGANTEAFF.

The V gene is TRBV19, the J gene TRBJ2-7, with 7 bases that match TRBD1. The CDR3 length is 15 residues. V was clipped by 6 bases and J by 5 bases; unmatched bases: 13. Germline V gene data show CDR1 as LNHDA and CDR2 as SQIVND (reference sequence). CDR3 in amino acids: CASRRATGVMNEQYF. The DNA of the CDR3 is TGTGCCAGTAGACGAGCCACAGGGGTAATGAACGAGCAGTACTTC.

The genes are TRBV11-2 and TRBJ2-3; D uncertain. Germline CDR1 reads SGHAT; CDR2 reads FQNNGV. The germline V and J ends were trimmed by 1 base and 1 base, with 9 bases remaining between them. The CDR3 is 15 amino acids. CDR3 in amino acids: CASSLVLARTDTQYF. The CDR3 DNA is TGTGCCAGCAGCTTAGTTTTAGCACGCACAGATACGCAGTATTTT.

The genes are TRBV11-3 and TRBJ2-1, with no clear D. Between the trimmed V and J ends, which lost 0 bases and 10 bases, there was a span of 10 bases. There are 13 residues in the CDR3. Germline CDR1 is SGHNT and CDR2 is YENEEA. Here the CDR3 reads CASSLERAREQFF. The CDR3 region has the DNA TGTGCCAGCAGCTTAGAAAGAGCCAGGGAGCAGTTCTTC.

The chain links TRBV19 to TRBJ1-1, with a weak D call TRBD1 (5 bases). CDR1 and CDR2 (germline): LNHDA, SQIVND (reference sequence). Trimming stripped 5 bases from V and 4 bases from J, with 8 bases between. The length of the CDR3 is 12 residues. CDR3 DNA: TGTGCCAGTAGTTCACAGGTCACTGAAGCTTTCTTT. This translates into CASSSQVTEAFF.

V gene TRBV27 combines with J gene TRBJ1-3, with TRBD1 matching over 9 bases. The V segment lost 5 bases and the J segment 7 bases; nucleotides outside the gene matches: 6. Germline V gives CDR1 MNHEY, CDR2 SMNVEV (reference sequence). The CDR3 consists of 14 residues. DNA of the CDR3: TGTGCCAGCAGTCAGGACAGGGGTTTTAACACCATATATTTT. Amino acids: CASSQDRGFNTIYF.

This clone was seen a single time. The rearrangement joins TRBV28 to TRBJ2-7; D possibly corresponds to TRBD2 (5 bases). Germline assignment: CDR1 MDHEN and CDR2 SYDVKM. Trimming stripped 5 bases from V and 5 bases from J, with 31 bases between. This CDR3 has 19 residues. The CDR3 sequence is CASSTPFLGLAHVSHEQYF. The CDR3 DNA sequence: TGTGCCAGCAGTACCCCCTTCTTGGGCCTAGCCCACGTAAGCCACGAGCAGTACTTC.

The chain has TRBV7-9 and TRBJ1-1; a weak D match, TRBD1 (5 bases). The germline V gene has CDR1 SEHNR and CDR2 FQNEAQ (reference sequence). The CDR3 is made up of 14 amino acids. The V gene lost 3 bases and the J gene lost 0 bases, with 8 bases spanning the gap. As DNA, the CDR3 is TGTGCCAGCAGCTTGGCGACAGTGAACACTGAAGCTTTCTTT. It codes for CASSLATVNTEAFF.

On this clone itself: Additional DNA sequences in this sample encode the identical CDR3. V is TRBV24-1 and J is TRBJ2-3, with 11 bases fitting TRBD2. Germline CDR1 KGHDR, CDR2 SFDVKD. The ends lost 4 bases at V and 2 bases at J; junction bases unmatched: 7. The CDR3 totals 17 residues. CDR3 loop: CATSDPGTSGSTDTQYF. CDR3 nucleotides: TGTGCCACCAGTGACCCCGGGACTAGCGGCTCCACAGATACGCAGTATTTT.

This clone was detected many times. V and J are TRBV28 and TRBJ1-2, with D possibly being TRBD1 (6 bases). V dropped 6 bases and J dropped 2 bases, with 13 bases sitting between them. This CDR3 has 14 amino acids. Germline V gene data show CDR1 as MDHEN and CDR2 as SYDVKM. The CDR3 DNA is TGTGCCAGCAGGCTTATGACAGGAAACTATGGCTACACCTTC. Protein sequence: CASRLMTGNYGYTF.

The count of this clone is one. The chain is built from TRBV11-2 and TRBJ2-5; maybe TRBD2 (6 bases). CDR3 length equals 14 residues. CDR1 is SGHAT, CDR2 FQNNGV, per germline. Trimming removed 5 bases from V and 3 bases from J, with 13 bases in between. CDR3 residues: CASSPGLKKETQYF. CDR3 coding DNA: TGTGCCAGCAGCCCGGGACTTAAAAAAGAGACCCAGTACTTC.

V gene TRBV29-1 combines with J gene TRBJ2-2; TRBD2 aligns across 11 bases. J gave up 0 bases and V 6 bases, and 9 bases lay outside the gene matches. This CDR3 has 17 residues. Germline V CDR1 and CDR2: SQVTM, ANQGSEA. The CDR3 nucleotides read TGCAGCGTAAGACTAGCGGGGCTACCCGCGAACACCGGGGAGCTGTTTTTT. This codes for CSVRLAGLPANTGELFF.

V and J are TRBV5-8 and TRBJ2-4, with 8 nucleotides matching TRBD2. The germline V gene has CDR1 SGHTS and CDR2 YDEGEE. Trimming removed 7 bases from V and 2 bases from J; junction bases left unmatched: 8. The CDR3 contains 15 residues. In DNA form, the CDR3 reads TGTGCCAGCCGTACCGGGGGGGTCCCCAAAAACATTCAGTACTTC. As protein: CASRTGGVPKNIQYF.

The rearrangement uses TRBV7-3 and TRBJ2-1; 8 nucleotides agree with TRBD2. The J segment lost 8 bases and the V segment lost 6 bases, leaving 9 bases of the junction unmatched. Per the germline V gene, CDR1 is SGHTA and CDR2 is FQGTGA. The CDR3 spans 14 residues. The CDR3: CASRNGLAGDEQFF. The CDR3 region has the DNA TGTGCCAGCAGGAATGGACTAGCTGGCGATGAGCAGTTCTTC.

The chain joins TRBV7-2 to TRBJ2-3; TRBD2 is a possible D gene (6 bases). Trimming removed 5 bases at V and 2 bases at J, with 14 bases between. The CDR3 is made up of 15 amino acids. CDR1 and CDR2 from the germline V gene are SGHTA and FQGNSA. The CDR3 nucleotides read TGTGCCAGCAGCCTCCAGGCGGGGAACACAGATACGCAGTATTTT. This codes for CASSLQAGNTDTQYF.